This is a list of T cell receptor beta chains from one sample in a study of T cells in Graves' hyperthyroidism and ophthalmopathy. TCRdb re-called the multiplex PCR reads through MiXCR, storing one row per CDR3 protein. There are about 740,000 distinct CDR3 sequences in the sample; around 15% occur only once, and around 9.6% lies in the top ten. Sample: blood. Every receptor here comes from a woman aged 18-29 years with Graves' hyperthyroidism. CDR3s include the opening cysteine and the closing phenylalanine or tryptophan. The order of the fields is CDR3 length, clone size, J gene, V gene, D gene, CDR3 protein, CDR3 DNA. A D gene is named only where the DNA matches it firmly. Some rows have no size entry. The others give once, few or many, or a class for an expanded clone.

len: 13; abundance: NA; j_gene: TRBJ2-3; v_gene: TRBV29-1; d_gene: NA; CDR3aa: CSVEGRRTDTQYF; CDR3nt: TGCAGCGTTGAAGGGAGGAGGACAGATACGCAGTATTTT
len: 16; abundance: NA; j_gene: TRBJ2-1; v_gene: TRBV6-2/TRBV6-3; d_gene: TRBD1; CDR3aa: CASSLAGTGLDNEQFF; CDR3nt: TGTGCCAGCAGTCTTGCCGGGACAGGGCTGGACAATGAGCAGTTCTTC
len: 16; abundance: many; j_gene: TRBJ2-7; v_gene: TRBV6-1; d_gene: NA; CDR3aa: CASSEAKPGLSYEQYF; CDR3nt: TGTGCCAGCAGTGAAGCCAAACCAGGCCTCTCCTACGAGCAGTACTTC
len: 15; abundance: NA; j_gene: TRBJ2-2; v_gene: TRBV13; d_gene: NA; CDR3aa: CASSLEGRLPGELFF; CDR3nt: TGTGCCAGCAGCTTAGAGGGACGACTCCCCGGGGAGCTGTTTTTT
len: 15; abundance: few; j_gene: TRBJ2-3; v_gene: TRBV7-2; d_gene: TRBD1; CDR3aa: CASSKQRGLTDTQYF; CDR3nt: TGTGCCAGCAGCAAACAAAGGGGGCTCACAGATACGCAGTATTTT
len: 16; abundance: many; j_gene: TRBJ2-2; v_gene: TRBV28; d_gene: NA; CDR3aa: CASSGAAKANTGELFF; CDR3nt: TGTGCCAGCAGTGGTGCAGCTAAAGCGAACACCGGGGAGCTGTTTTTT
len: 18; abundance: many; j_gene: TRBJ2-2; v_gene: TRBV6-1; d_gene: TRBD2; CDR3aa: CASRGVTFREGPTGELFF; CDR3nt: TGTGCCAGCAGGGGCGTTACGTTCCGGGAGGGCCCCACCGGGGAGCTGTTTTTT
len: 14; abundance: many; j_gene: TRBJ2-5; v_gene: TRBV12-3/TRBV12-4; d_gene: TRBD2; CDR3aa: CASRTHLTSVTQYF; CDR3nt: TGTGCCAGCAGGACTCACCTGACTAGCGTGACCCAGTACTTC
len: 16; abundance: few; j_gene: TRBJ2-7; v_gene: TRBV13; d_gene: NA; CDR3aa: CASSQKSGTATYEQYF; CDR3nt: TGTGCCAGCAGTCAAAAATCCGGGACGGCAACCTACGAGCAGTACTTC
len: 15; abundance: many; j_gene: TRBJ2-2; v_gene: TRBV12-3/TRBV12-4; d_gene: NA; CDR3aa: CASKGVGINTGELFF; CDR3nt: TGTGCCAGCAAGGGGGTGGGGATAAACACCGGGGAGCTGTTTTTT
len: 15; abundance: NA; j_gene: TRBJ1-2; v_gene: TRBV24-1; d_gene: TRBD1; CDR3aa: CATSSPGTGNYGYTF; CDR3nt: TGTGCCACCAGTAGTCCCGGGACAGGGAACTATGGCTACACCTTC
len: 13; abundance: many; j_gene: TRBJ2-5; v_gene: TRBV15; d_gene: NA; CDR3aa: CATSRGREETQYF; CDR3nt: TGTGCCACCAGCAGAGGAAGGGAAGAGACCCAGTACTTC
len: 17; abundance: many; j_gene: TRBJ2-3; v_gene: TRBV28; d_gene: TRBD2; CDR3aa: CASSRPSASGRGDTQYF; CDR3nt: TGTGCCAGCAGCCGTCCATCGGCGAGCGGGAGGGGTGATACGCAGTATTTT
len: 15; abundance: many; j_gene: TRBJ1-5; v_gene: TRBV20-1; d_gene: TRBD1; CDR3aa: CSAMRVTGFNQPQHF; CDR3nt: TGCAGTGCTATGCGGGTGACAGGGTTCAATCAGCCCCAGCATTTT
len: 14; abundance: many; j_gene: TRBJ2-3; v_gene: TRBV24-1; d_gene: NA; CDR3aa: CATSDGSGTDTQYF; CDR3nt: TGTGCCACCAGTGATGGGAGCGGGACAGATACGCAGTATTTT
len: 15; abundance: many; j_gene: TRBJ2-2; v_gene: TRBV3-1; d_gene: TRBD2; CDR3aa: CASSLSPASGGELFF; CDR3nt: TGTGCCAGCAGCTTAAGTCCGGCTAGCGGCGGGGAGCTGTTTTTT
len: 16; abundance: many; j_gene: TRBJ2-5; v_gene: TRBV27; d_gene: TRBD1; CDR3aa: CASSLYGTGGGETQYF; CDR3nt: TGTGCCAGCAGTTTATATGGGACAGGGGGAGGGGAGACCCAGTACTTC
len: 12; abundance: many; j_gene: TRBJ2-5; v_gene: TRBV7-2; d_gene: NA; CDR3aa: CASSPYSETQYF; CDR3nt: TGTGCCAGCAGCCCGTATAGTGAGACCCAGTACTTC
len: 16; abundance: NA; j_gene: TRBJ1-2; v_gene: TRBV12-3/TRBV12-4; d_gene: TRBD1; CDR3aa: CASSTPGRTGAHGYTF; CDR3nt: TGTGCCAGCAGTACGCCCGGTAGGACAGGGGCTCACGGCTACACCTTC
len: 13; abundance: many; j_gene: TRBJ1-2; v_gene: TRBV12-3/TRBV12-4; d_gene: NA; CDR3aa: CASSLGGWDGYTF; CDR3nt: TGTGCCAGCAGTTTGGGGGGCTGGGATGGCTACACCTTC
len: 12; abundance: NA; j_gene: TRBJ2-7; v_gene: TRBV2; d_gene: NA; CDR3aa: CASSVEGYEQYF; CDR3nt: TGTGCCAGCAGTGTTGAGGGCTACGAGCAGTACTTC
len: 12; abundance: NA; j_gene: TRBJ2-3; v_gene: TRBV2; d_gene: TRBD2; CDR3aa: CASNSGGDTQYF; CDR3nt: TGTGCCAGCAACAGCGGGGGAGATACGCAGTATTTT
len: 14; abundance: NA; j_gene: TRBJ2-7; v_gene: TRBV9; d_gene: NA; CDR3aa: CASSVAGASYEQYF; CDR3nt: TGTGCCAGCAGCGTAGCGGGGGCCTCCTACGAGCAGTACTTC
len: 15; abundance: many; j_gene: TRBJ2-3; v_gene: TRBV7-9; d_gene: NA; CDR3aa: CASSFSRETTDTQYF; CDR3nt: TGTGCCAGCAGCTTTTCTCGGGAAACCACAGATACGCAGTATTTT
len: 11; abundance: few; j_gene: TRBJ1-4; v_gene: TRBV28; d_gene: NA; CDR3aa: CASSRRAKLFF; CDR3nt: TGTGCCAGCAGCCGCAGAGCAAAACTGTTTTTT
len: 15; abundance: many; j_gene: TRBJ2-5; v_gene: TRBV2; d_gene: TRBD2; CDR3aa: CASSDTGLVTETQYF; CDR3nt: TGTGCCAGCAGCGATACGGGACTAGTGACGGAGACCCAGTACTTC
len: 16; abundance: few; j_gene: TRBJ1-1; v_gene: TRBV6-5; d_gene: TRBD1; CDR3aa: CASSYRQGRKNTEAFF; CDR3nt: TGTGCCAGCAGTTACCGACAGGGGCGAAAGAACACTGAAGCTTTCTTT
len: 14; abundance: NA; j_gene: TRBJ2-7; v_gene: TRBV24-1; d_gene: NA; CDR3aa: CATSADSKPYEQYF; CDR3nt: TGTGCCACCAGTGCCGACAGTAAACCCTACGAGCAGTACTTC
len: 14; abundance: few; j_gene: TRBJ2-7; v_gene: TRBV19; d_gene: NA; CDR3aa: CASSVGGSSDEQYF; CDR3nt: TGTGCCAGTAGTGTCGGGGGCTCTTCGGACGAGCAGTACTTC